These T cell receptor beta chains were read from a single sample in a study of Tregs in tolerant kidney transplant recipients. Repertoires were generated with immunoSEQ multiplex PCR, while TCRdb's copy carries only in-frame clones and drops some. Counted here are about 120,000 clones, roughly nine tenths occurring once; the ten biggest clones make up approximately 0.6%. What was sequenced was CD4+ T cells from blood. These receptors came from a human donor in good health. Each CDR3 is given with its conserved first and last residue. D genes are given only for firm matches. The size field is filled for only some rows; it gives once, few, many or a size class.

J: TRBJ2-1; V: TRBV13; D: TRBD2; size: NA; CDR3: CASSLGLLAGDLSYNEQFF; DNA: TGTGCCAGCAGCTTAGGCCTCCTAGCGGGGGACCTCTCCTACAATGAGCAGTTCTTC
J: TRBJ2-2; V: TRBV5-4; D: NA; size: NA; CDR3: CASSLRVGRMNTGELFF; DNA: TGTGCCAGCAGCTTGCGGGTCGGGCGAATGAACACCGGGGAGCTGTTTTTT
J: TRBJ1-1; V: TRBV19; D: NA; size: NA; CDR3: CASSKTPRWNTEAFF; DNA: TGTGCCAGTAGTAAAACCCCAAGATGGAACACTGAAGCTTTCTTT
J: TRBJ2-5; V: TRBV6-6; D: NA; size: NA; CDR3: CASSYGGRGSQETQYF; DNA: TGTGCCAGCAGTTACGGGGGTAGGGGCAGCCAAGAGACCCAGTACTTC
J: TRBJ2-5; V: TRBV6-1; D: TRBD1; size: NA; CDR3: CASSQDRAQETQYF; DNA: TGTGCCAGCAGTCAGGACAGGGCGCAAGAGACCCAGTACTTC
J: TRBJ1-5; V: TRBV7-9; D: NA; size: NA; CDR3: CASSRVGGSNQPQHF; DNA: TGTGCCAGCAGCCGGGTAGGCGGTAGCAATCAGCCCCAGCATTTT
J: TRBJ2-7; V: TRBV27; D: NA; size: once; CDR3: CASGVYEQYF; DNA: TGTGCCAGCGGAGTCTACGAGCAGTACTTC
J: TRBJ1-5; V: TRBV5-1; D: TRBD1; size: NA; CDR3: CASSWDSPNQPQHF; DNA: TGCGCCAGCAGCTGGGACAGCCCAAATCAGCCCCAGCATTTT
J: TRBJ2-7; V: TRBV30; D: NA; size: once; CDR3: CAWSRGREQYF; DNA: TGTGCCTGGAGTAGGGGCAGAGAGCAGTACTTC
J: TRBJ1-6; V: TRBV18; D: NA; size: NA; CDR3: CASSPRGPNSPLHF; DNA: TGTGCCAGCTCACCCCGGGGGCCGAATTCACCCCTCCACTTT
J: TRBJ1-2; V: TRBV6-6; D: NA; size: NA; CDR3: CASSYSRTGRGYTF; DNA: TGTGCCAGCAGTTACTCTCGAACAGGCCGTGGCTACACCTTC
J: TRBJ2-5; V: TRBV5-1; D: NA; size: NA; CDR3: CASSTGQRETQYF; DNA: TGCGCCAGCAGCACAGGACAGCGAGAGACCCAGTACTTC
J: TRBJ2-7; V: TRBV7-3; D: TRBD2; size: once; CDR3: CASSLTLAGGPNEQYF; DNA: TGTGCCAGCAGCTTAACGCTCGCGGGGGGGCCTAACGAGCAGTACTTC
J: TRBJ2-7; V: TRBV30; D: NA; size: NA; CDR3: CAWSVKAGEDEQYF; DNA: TGTGCCTGGAGTGTAAAGGCCGGGGAGGACGAGCAGTACTTC
J: TRBJ2-5; V: TRBV12-5; D: TRBD2; size: NA; CDR3: CASGPSGVVKETQYF; DNA: TGTGCTAGTGGGCCTAGCGGGGTAGTGAAAGAGACCCAGTACTTC
J: TRBJ2-7; V: TRBV27; D: NA; size: NA; CDR3: CASSLLMGYEQYF; DNA: TGTGCCAGCAGTTTATTGATGGGTTACGAGCAGTACTTC
J: TRBJ2-4; V: TRBV15; D: NA; size: NA; CDR3: CATSRPPGTKNIQYF; DNA: TGTGCCACCAGCAGACCTCCAGGGACCAAAAACATTCAGTACTTC
J: TRBJ2-6; V: TRBV18; D: NA; size: NA; CDR3: CASSPVISGANVLTF; DNA: TGTGCCAGCTCACCGGTAATCTCTGGGGCCAACGTCCTGACTTTC
J: TRBJ2-1; V: TRBV9; D: TRBD1; size: NA; CDR3: CASSVDQGAREQFF; DNA: TGTGCCAGCAGCGTAGATCAGGGGGCACGTGAGCAGTTCTTC
J: TRBJ2-7; V: TRBV4-1; D: NA; size: once; CDR3: CASSRAGGSSYEQYF; DNA: TGCGCCAGCAGCCGGGCAGGGGGGAGCTCCTACGAGCAGTACTTC
J: TRBJ2-5; V: TRBV25-1; D: TRBD1; size: NA; CDR3: CASSDGQGRVGTQYF; DNA: TGTGCCAGCAGTGATGGACAGGGGCGCGTAGGGACCCAGTACTTC
J: TRBJ1-1; V: TRBV4-2; D: NA; size: once; CDR3: CASSQRRYNTEAFF; DNA: TGTGCCAGCAGCCAAAGACGGTATAACACTGAAGCTTTCTTT
J: TRBJ2-2; V: TRBV6-5; D: NA; size: NA; CDR3: CASSFEIGVTGELFF; DNA: TGTGCCAGCAGTTTCGAGATTGGGGTCACCGGGGAGCTGTTTTTT
J: TRBJ2-5; V: TRBV7-9; D: TRBD1; size: once; CDR3: CASSLGTGLETQYF; DNA: TGTGCCAGCAGCCTCGGGACAGGGCTGGAGACCCAGTACTTC
J: TRBJ2-1; V: TRBV21-1; D: NA; size: NA; CDR3: CASSTIGQGQYNEQFF; DNA: TGTGCCAGCAGCACAATAGGACAGGGGCAATACAATGAGCAGTTCTTC
J: TRBJ2-7; V: TRBV10-3; D: TRBD2; size: NA; CDR3: CAISESTLAGGPREQYF; DNA: TGTGCCATCAGTGAGTCCACGCTAGCGGGGGGGCCTCGGGAGCAGTACTTC
J: TRBJ2-1; V: TRBV11-2; D: NA; size: NA; CDR3: CASSLTVASYNEQFF; DNA: TGTGCCAGCAGCTTAACCGTCGCCTCCTACAATGAGCAGTTCTTC
J: TRBJ2-7; V: TRBV5-1; D: TRBD2; size: NA; CDR3: CASSLGGGDEQYF; DNA: TGCGCCAGCAGCTTGGGCGGGGGAGACGAGCAGTACTTC